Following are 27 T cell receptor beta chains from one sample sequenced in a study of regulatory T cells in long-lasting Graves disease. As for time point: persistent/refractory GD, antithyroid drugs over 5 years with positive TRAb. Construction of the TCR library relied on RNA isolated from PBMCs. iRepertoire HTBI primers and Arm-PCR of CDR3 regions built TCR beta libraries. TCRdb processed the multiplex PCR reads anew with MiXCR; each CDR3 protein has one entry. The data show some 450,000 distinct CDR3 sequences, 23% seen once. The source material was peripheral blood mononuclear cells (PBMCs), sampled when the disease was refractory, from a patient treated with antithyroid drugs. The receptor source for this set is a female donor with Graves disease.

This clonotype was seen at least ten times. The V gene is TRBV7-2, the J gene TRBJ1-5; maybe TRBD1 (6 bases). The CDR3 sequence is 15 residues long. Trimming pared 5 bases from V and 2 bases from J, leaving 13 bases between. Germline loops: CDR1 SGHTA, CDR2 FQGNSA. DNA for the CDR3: TGTGCCAGCAGCATGAGGGGGGGAGGCAATCAGCCCCAGCATTTT. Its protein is CASSMRGGGNQPQHF.

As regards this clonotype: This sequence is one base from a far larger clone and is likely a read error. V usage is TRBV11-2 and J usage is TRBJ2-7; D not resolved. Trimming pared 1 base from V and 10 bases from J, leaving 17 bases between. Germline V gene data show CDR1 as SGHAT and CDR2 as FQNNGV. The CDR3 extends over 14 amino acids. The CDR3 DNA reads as TGTGCCAGCAGCTTAGTCATGGTTGGAGAGGCCCAGTACTTC. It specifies CASSLVMVGEAQYF.

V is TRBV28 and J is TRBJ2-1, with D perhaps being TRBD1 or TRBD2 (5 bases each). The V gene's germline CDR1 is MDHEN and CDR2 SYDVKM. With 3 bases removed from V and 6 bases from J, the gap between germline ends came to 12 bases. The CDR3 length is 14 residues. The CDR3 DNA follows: TGTGCCAGCAGTTTGGGGCGGAGGCTCAATGAGCAGTTCTTC. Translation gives CASSLGRRLNEQFF.

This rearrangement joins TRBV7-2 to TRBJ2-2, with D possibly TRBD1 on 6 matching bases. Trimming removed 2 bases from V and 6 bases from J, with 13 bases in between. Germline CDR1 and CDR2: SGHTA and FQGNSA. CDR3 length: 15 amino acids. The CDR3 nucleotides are TGTGCCAGCAGCTTAAGGGGGTACGGCGCCGGGGAGCTGTTTTTT. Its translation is CASSLRGYGAGELFF.

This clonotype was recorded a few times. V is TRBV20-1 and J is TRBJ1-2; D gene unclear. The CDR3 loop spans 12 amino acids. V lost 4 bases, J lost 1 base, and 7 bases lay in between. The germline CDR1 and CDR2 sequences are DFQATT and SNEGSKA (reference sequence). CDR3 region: CSAKTLNYGYTF. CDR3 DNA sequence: TGCAGTGCTAAGACACTTAACTATGGCTACACCTTC.

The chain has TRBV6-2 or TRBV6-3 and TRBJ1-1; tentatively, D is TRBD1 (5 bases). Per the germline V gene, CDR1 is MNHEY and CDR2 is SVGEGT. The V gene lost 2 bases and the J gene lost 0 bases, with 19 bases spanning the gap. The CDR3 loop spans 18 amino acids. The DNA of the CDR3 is TGTGCCAGCAGTTACCCTCCGTTACCGGGACTGATGAACACTGAAGCTTTCTTT. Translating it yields CASSYPPLPGLMNTEAFF.

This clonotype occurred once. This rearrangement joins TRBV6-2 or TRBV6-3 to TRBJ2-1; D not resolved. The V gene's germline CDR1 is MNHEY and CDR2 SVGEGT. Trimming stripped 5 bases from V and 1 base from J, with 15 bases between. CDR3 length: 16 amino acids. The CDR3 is CASSLRRLKSYNEQFF. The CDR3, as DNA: TGTGCCAGCAGTCTCCGAAGACTCAAGTCCTACAATGAGCAGTTCTTC.

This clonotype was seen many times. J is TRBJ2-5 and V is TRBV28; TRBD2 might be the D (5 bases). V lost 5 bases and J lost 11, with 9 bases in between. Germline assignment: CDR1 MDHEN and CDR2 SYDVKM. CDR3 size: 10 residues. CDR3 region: CASSGWEQYF. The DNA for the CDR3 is TGTGCCAGCAGTGGGTGGGAGCAGTACTTC.

CDR3 DNA sequence: TGTGCCAGTAGTGCTGCCGGGACCAGGAACGAAGCTTTCTTT. This codes for CASSAAGTRNEAFF. The chain carries TRBV19 and TRBJ1-1; weak D call: TRBD1 (5 bases). There are 14 residues in the CDR3. Trimming took 5 bases from V and 8 from J, leaving 18 bases between them. The germline CDR1 and CDR2 sequences are LNHDA and SQIVND (reference sequence).

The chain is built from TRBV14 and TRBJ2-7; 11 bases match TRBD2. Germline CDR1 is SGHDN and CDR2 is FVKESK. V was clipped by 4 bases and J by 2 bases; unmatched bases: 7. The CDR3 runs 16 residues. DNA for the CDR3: TGTGCCAGCAGCCCCGCCCTAGCGGGAGGACCCTACGAGCAGTACTTC. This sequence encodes CASSPALAGGPYEQYF. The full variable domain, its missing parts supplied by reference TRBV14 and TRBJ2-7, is EAGVTQFPSHSVIEKGQTVTLRCDPISGHDNLYWYRRVMGKEIKFLLHFVKESKQDESGMPNNRFLAERTGGTYSTLKVQPAELEDSGVYFCASSPALAGGPYEQYFGPGTRLTVT.

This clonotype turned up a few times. CDR3 in amino acids: CASSFQGKYGYTF. The CDR3, as DNA: TGTGCCAGCAGTTTTCAGGGAAAATATGGCTACACCTTC. The rearrangement links TRBV12-3 or TRBV12-4 to TRBJ1-2; D is possibly TRBD1 (5 bases). The CDR3 is 13 amino acids. The V end was cut by 3 bases, the J end by 5 bases, with 10 bases between.

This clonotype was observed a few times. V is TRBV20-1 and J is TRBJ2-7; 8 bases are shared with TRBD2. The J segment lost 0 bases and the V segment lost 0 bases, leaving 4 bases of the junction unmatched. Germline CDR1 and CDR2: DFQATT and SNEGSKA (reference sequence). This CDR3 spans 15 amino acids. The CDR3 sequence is CSARDLAGLSYEQYF. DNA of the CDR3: TGCAGTGCTAGAGACCTAGCGGGCCTCTCCTACGAGCAGTACTTC.

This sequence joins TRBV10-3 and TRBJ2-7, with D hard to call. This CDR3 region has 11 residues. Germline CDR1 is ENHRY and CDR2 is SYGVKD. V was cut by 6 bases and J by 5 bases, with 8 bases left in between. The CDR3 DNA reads TGTGCCATCAGGGCCCGAGACGAGCAGTACTTC. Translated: CAIRARDEQYF.

The CDR3: CASSQGVSGPGRTQYF. As DNA, the CDR3 is TGTGCCAGCAGCCAAGGCGTGTCCGGGCCCGGGCGGACCCAGTACTTC. The genes are TRBV14 and TRBJ2-5; D uncertain. Trimming took off 1 base at V and 7 bases at J, with 19 bases between the two ends. The CDR3 covers 16 residues. Germline CDR1 SGHDN, CDR2 FVKESK.

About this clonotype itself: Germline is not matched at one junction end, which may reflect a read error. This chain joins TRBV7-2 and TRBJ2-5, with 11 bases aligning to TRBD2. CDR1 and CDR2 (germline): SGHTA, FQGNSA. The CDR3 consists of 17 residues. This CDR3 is CASRLALRTSGQETQYF. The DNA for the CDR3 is TGTGCCAGCCGCTTAGCACTTCGGACTAGCGGGCAAGAGACCCAGTACTTC.

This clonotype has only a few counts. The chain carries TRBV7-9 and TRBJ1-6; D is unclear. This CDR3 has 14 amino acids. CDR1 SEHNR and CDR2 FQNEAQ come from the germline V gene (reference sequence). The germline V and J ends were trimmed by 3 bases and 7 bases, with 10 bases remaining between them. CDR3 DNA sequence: TGTGCCAGCAGCTTTTACAGATTGAATTCACCCCTCCACTTT. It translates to CASSFYRLNSPLHF. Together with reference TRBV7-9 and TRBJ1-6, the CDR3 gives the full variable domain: DTGVSQNPRHKITKRGQNVTFRCDPISEHNRLYWYRQTLGQGPEFLTYFQNEAQLEKSRLLSDRFSAERPKGSFSTLEIQRTEQGDSAMYLCASSFYRLNSPLHFGNGTRLTVT.

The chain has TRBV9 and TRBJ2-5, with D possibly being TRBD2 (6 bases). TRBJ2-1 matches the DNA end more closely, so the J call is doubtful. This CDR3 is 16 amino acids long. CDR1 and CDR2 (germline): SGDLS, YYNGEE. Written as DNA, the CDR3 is TGTGCCAGCAGCATTCTTGGGCGGGGCTCCTACAATGAGCAGTTCTTC. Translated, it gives CASSILGRGSYNEQFF.

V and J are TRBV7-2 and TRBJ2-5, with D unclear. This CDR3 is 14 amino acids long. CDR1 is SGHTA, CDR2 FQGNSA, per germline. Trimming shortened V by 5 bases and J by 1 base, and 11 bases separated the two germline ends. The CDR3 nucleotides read TGTGCCAGCAGCAAAAGTGGGGTCCAAGAGACCCAGTACTTC. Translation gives CASSKSGVQETQYF. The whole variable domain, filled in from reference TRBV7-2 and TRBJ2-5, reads GAGVSQSPSNKVTEKGKDVELRCDPISGHTALYWYRQSLGQGLEFLIYFQGNSAPDKSGLPSDRFSAERTGGSVSTLTIQRTQQEDSAVYLCASSKSGVQETQYFGPGTRLLVL.

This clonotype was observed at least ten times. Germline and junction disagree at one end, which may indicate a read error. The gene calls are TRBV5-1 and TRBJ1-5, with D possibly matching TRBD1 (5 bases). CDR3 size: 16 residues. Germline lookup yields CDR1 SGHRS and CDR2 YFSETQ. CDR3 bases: TGTGCCAGCAGCCCCGGGACGGTCAATAGCAATCAGCCCCAGCATTTT. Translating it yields CASSPGTVNSNQPQHF.

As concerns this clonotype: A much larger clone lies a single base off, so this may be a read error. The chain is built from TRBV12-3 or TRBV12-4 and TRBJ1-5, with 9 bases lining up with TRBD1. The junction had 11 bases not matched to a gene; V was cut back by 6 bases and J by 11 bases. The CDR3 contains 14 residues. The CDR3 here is CASSNTGGGQSQHF. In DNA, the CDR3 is TGTGCCAGCAGCAATACAGGGGGCGGGCAGTCCCAGCATTTT.

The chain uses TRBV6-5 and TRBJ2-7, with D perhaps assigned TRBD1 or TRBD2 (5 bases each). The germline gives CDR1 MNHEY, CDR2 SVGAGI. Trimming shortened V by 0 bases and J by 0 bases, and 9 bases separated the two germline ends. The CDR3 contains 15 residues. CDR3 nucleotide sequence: TGTGCCAGCAGTTACTCGGGGGATCCCTCCTACGAGCAGTACTTC. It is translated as CASSYSGDPSYEQYF.

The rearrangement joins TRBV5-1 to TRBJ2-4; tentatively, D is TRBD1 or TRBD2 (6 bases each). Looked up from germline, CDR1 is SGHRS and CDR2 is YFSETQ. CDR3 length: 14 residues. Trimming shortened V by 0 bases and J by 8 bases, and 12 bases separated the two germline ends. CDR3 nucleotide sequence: TGCGCCAGCAGCTTGGAGGGGGAGGACCACATTCAGTACTTC. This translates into CASSLEGEDHIQYF.

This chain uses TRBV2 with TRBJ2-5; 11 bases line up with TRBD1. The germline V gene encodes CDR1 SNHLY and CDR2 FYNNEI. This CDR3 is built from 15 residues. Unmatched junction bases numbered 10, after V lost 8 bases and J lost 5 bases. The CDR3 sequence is CASPRDRGFRETQYF. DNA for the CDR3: TGTGCCAGCCCCCGGGACAGGGGGTTTCGGGAGACCCAGTACTTC.

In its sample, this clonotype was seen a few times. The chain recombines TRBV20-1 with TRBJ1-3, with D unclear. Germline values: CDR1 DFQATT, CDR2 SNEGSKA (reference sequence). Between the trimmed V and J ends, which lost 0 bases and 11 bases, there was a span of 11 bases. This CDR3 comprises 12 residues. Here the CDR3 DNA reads TGCAGTGCTAGAGATAGCGGCAGCTCCATATATTTT. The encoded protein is CSARDSGSSIYF.

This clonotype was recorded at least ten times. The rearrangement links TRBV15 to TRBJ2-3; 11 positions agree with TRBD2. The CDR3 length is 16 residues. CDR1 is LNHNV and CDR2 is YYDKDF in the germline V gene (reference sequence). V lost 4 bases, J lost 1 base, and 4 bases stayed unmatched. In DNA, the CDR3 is TGTGCCACCAGCAAGGGACTAGCGGCTGGCACAGATACGCAGTATTTT. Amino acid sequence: CATSKGLAAGTDTQYF.

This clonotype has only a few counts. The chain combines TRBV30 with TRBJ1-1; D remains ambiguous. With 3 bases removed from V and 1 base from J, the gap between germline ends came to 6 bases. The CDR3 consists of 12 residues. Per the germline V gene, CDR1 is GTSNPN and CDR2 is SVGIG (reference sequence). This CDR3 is CAWRLENTEAFF. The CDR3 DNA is TGTGCCTGGAGACTGGAGAACACTGAAGCTTTCTTT.

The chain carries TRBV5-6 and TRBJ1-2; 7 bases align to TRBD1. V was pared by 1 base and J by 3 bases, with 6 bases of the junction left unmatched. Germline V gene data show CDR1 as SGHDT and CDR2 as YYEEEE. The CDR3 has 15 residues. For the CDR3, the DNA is TGTGCCAGCAGCTTGAGAGCACAGGGGTACTATGGCTACACCTTC. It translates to CASSLRAQGYYGYTF.